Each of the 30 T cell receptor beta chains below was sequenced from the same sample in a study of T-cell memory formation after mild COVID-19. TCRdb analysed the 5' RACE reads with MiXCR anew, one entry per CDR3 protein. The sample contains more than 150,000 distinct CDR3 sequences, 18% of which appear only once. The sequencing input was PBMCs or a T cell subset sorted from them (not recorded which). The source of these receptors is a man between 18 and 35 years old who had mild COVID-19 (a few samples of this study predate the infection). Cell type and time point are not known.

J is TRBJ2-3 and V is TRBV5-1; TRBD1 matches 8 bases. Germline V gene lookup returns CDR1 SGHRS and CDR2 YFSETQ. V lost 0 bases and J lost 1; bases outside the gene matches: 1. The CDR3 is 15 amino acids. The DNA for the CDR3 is TGCGCCAGCAGCTTGGAGGACAGGGGCACAGATACGCAGTATTTT. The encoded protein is CASSLEDRGTDTQYF.

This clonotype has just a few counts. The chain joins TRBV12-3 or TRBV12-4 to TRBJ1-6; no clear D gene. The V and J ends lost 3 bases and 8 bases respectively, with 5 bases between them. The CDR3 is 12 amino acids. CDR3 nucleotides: TGTGCCAGCAGTTTTAGGGATTCACCCCTCCACTTT. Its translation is CASSFRDSPLHF.

The DNA of the CDR3 is TGTGCCAGCAGCGAGGGACCGAGCACTGAAGCTTTCTTT. Translating it yields CASSEGPSTEAFF. V is TRBV9 and J is TRBJ1-1, with D maybe TRBD1 (5 bases). This CDR3 is 13 amino acids long. V gave up 3 bases and J gave up 4 bases, with 10 bases separating them. CDR1 is SGDLS and CDR2 is YYNGEE in the germline V gene.

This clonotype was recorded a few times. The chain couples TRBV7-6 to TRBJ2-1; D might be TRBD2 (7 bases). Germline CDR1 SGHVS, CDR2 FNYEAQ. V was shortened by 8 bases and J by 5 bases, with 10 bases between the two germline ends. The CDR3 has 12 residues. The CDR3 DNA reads TGTGCCAGCGGGGGGGCGGACAATGAGCAGTTCTTC. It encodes CASGGADNEQFF.

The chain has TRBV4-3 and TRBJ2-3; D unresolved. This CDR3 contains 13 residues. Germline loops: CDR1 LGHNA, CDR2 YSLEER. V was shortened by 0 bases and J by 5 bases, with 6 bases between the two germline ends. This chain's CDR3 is CASSQDKGDTQYF. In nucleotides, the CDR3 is TGCGCCAGCAGCCAAGATAAGGGAGATACGCAGTATTTT.

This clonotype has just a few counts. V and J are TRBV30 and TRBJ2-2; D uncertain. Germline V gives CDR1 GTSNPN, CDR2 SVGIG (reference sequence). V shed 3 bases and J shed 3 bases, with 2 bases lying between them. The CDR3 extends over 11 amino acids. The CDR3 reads CAWRDTGELFF. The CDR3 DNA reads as TGTGCCTGGAGGGACACCGGGGAGCTGTTTTTT.

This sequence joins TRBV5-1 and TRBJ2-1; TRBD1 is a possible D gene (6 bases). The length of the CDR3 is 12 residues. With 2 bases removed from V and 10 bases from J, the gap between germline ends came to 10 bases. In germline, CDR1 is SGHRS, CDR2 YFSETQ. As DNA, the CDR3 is TGCGCCAGCAGCTTCATTGGGACAGAGCAGTTCTTC. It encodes CASSFIGTEQFF.

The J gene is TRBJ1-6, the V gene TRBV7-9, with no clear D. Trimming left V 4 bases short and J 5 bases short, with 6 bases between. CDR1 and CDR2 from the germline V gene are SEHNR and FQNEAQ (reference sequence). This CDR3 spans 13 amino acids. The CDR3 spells CASSSFNNSPLHF. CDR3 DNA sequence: TGTGCCAGCAGCTCCTTTAATAATTCACCCCTCCACTTT.

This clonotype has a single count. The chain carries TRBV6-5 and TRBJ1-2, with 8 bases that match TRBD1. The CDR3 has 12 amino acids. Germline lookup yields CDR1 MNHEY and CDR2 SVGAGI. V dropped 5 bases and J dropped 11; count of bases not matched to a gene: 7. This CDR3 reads CASSTGQGQYTF. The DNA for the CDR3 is TGTGCCAGCAGTACCGGACAGGGTCAGTACACCTTC.

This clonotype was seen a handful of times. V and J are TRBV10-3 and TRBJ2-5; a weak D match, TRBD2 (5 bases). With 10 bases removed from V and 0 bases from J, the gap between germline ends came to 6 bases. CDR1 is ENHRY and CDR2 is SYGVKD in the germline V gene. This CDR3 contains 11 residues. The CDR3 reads CATGDQETQYF. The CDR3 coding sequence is TGTGCCACCGGGGACCAAGAGACCCAGTACTTC.

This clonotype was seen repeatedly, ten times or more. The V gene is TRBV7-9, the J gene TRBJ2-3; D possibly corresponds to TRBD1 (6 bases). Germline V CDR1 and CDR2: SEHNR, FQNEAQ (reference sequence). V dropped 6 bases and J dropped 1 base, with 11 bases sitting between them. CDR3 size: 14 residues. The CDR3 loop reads CASSGQSGTDTQYF. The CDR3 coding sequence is TGTGCCAGCAGTGGACAGTCTGGCACAGATACGCAGTATTTT.

The CDR3, as DNA: TGTGCCAGCAGCCCCCAGACTGGACAGGAGACCCAGTACTTC. It yields the protein CASSPQTGQETQYF. The chain recombines TRBV5-4 with TRBJ2-5; TRBD1 might be the D (6 bases). CDR3 length equals 14 residues. Germline V gene sequence: CDR1 SGHNT, CDR2 YYREEE (reference sequence). V was clipped by 4 bases and J by 5 bases, with 15 bases between them.

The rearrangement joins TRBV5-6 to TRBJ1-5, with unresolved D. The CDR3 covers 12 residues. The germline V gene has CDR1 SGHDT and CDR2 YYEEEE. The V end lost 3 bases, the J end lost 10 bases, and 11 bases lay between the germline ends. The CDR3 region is CASSSGVGPQHF. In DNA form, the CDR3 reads TGTGCCAGCAGCTCTGGCGTTGGTCCCCAGCATTTT.

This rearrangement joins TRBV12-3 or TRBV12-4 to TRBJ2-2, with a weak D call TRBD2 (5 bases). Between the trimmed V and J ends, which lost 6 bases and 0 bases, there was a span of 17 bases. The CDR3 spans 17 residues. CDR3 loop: CASSSRGLWSNTGELFF. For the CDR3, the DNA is TGTGCCAGCAGCTCCCGGGGTCTTTGGTCGAACACCGGGGAGCTGTTTTTT.

CDR3 in amino acids: CASSRRTGGIEKLFF. As DNA, the CDR3 is TGCGCCAGCAGCAGGAGGACAGGGGGTATTGAAAAACTGTTTTTT. This chain joins TRBV4-3 and TRBJ1-4, with TRBD1 matching over 10 bases. J gave up 7 bases and V 5 bases, and 7 bases lay outside the gene matches. The CDR3 has 15 residues. CDR1 and CDR2 (germline): LGHNA, YSLEER.

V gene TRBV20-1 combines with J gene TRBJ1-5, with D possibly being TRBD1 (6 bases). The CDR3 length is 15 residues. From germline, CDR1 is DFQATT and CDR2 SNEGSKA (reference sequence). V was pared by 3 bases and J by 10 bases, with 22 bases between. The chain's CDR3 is CSASFLVTGLGPQHF. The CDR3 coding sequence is TGCAGTGCTAGTTTCCTTGTAACAGGGCTGGGTCCCCAGCATTTT.

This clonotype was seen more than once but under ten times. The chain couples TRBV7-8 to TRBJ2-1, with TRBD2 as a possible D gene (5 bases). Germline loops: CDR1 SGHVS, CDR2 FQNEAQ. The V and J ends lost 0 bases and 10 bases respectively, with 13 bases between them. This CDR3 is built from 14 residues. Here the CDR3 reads CASSLARAAREQFF. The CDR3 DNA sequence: TGTGCCAGCAGCTTAGCGCGGGCGGCGAGGGAGCAGTTCTTC. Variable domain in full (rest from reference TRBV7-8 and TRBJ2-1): GAGVSQSPRYKVAKRGQDVALRCDPISGHVSLFWYQQALGQGPEFLTYFQNEAQLDKSGLPSDRFFAERPEGSVSTLKIQRTQQEDSAVYLCASSLARAAREQFFGPGTRLTVL.

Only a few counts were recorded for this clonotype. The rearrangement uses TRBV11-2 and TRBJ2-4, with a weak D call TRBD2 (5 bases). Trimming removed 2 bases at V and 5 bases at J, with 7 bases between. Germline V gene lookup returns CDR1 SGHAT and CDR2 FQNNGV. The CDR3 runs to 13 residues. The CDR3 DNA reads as TGTGCCAGCAGCTTATCGCGGGAAAACATTCAGTACTTC. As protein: CASSLSRENIQYF.

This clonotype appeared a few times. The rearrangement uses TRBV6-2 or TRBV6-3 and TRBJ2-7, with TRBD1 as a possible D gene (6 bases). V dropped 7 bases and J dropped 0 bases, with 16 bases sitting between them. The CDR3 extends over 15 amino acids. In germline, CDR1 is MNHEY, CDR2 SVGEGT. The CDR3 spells CASKRGTAHSYEQYV. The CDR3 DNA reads TGTGCCAGCAAAAGGGGGACGGCTCACTCCTACGAGCAGTACGTC.

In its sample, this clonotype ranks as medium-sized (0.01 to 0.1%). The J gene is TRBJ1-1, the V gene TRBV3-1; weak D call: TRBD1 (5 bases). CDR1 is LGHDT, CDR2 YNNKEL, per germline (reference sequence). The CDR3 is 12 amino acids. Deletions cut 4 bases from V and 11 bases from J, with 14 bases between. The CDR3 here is CASSPRGRRAFF. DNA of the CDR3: TGTGCCAGCAGCCCCCGGGGCAGGAGGGCTTTCTTT.

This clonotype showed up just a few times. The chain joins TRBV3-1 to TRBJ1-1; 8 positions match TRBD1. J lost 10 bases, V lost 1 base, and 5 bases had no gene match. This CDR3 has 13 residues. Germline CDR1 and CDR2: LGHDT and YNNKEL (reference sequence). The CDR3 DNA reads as TGTGCCAGCAGCCAAGGACAGGGGAAGGGAGCTTTCTTT. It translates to CASSQGQGKGAFF.

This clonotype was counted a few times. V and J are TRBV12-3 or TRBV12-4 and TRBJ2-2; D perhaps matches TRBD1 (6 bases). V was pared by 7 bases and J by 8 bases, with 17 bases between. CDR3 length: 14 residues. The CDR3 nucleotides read TGTGCCAGCACCGCAGGGGCCTGGGAGGGGGAGCTGTTTTTT. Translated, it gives CASTAGAWEGELFF.

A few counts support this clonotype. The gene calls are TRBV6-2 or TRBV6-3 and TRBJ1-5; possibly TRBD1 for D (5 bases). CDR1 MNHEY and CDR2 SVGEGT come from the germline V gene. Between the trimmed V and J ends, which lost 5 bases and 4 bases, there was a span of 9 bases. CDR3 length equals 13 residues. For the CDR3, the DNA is TGTGCCAGCAGTGGGGACGGTAATCAGCCCCAGCATTTT. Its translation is CASSGDGNQPQHF.

In DNA, the CDR3 is TGTGCCAGCAGCCAGTATCTAGCGGGGGGAATCCAAGAGACCCAGTACTTC. Translating gives CASSQYLAGGIQETQYF. The rearrangement joins TRBV4-2 to TRBJ2-5, with TRBD2 identical over 11 bases. V trimming: 3 bases; J trimming: 1 base; junction bases outside the gene matches: 7. Germline CDR1 is LGHNA and CDR2 is YNFKEQ. CDR3 length: 17 amino acids.

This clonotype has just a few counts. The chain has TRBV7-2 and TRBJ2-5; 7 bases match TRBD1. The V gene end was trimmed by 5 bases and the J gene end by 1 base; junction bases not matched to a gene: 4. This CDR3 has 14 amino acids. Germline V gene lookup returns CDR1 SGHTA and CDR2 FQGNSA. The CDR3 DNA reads TGTGCCAGCAGCAAAACAGGGGCCCAAGAGACCCAGTACTTC. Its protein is CASSKTGAQETQYF.

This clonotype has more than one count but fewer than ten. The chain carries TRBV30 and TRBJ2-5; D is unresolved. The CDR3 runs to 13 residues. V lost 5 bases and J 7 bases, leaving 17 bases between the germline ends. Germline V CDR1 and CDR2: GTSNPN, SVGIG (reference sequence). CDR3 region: CAWSVYPSRTQYF. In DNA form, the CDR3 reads TGTGCCTGGTCAGTTTACCCAAGTCGGACCCAGTACTTC.

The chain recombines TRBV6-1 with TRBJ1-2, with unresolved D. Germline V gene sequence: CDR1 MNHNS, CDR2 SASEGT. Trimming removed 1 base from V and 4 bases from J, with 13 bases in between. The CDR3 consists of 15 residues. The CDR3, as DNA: TGTGCCAGCAGTGAAGGGGCGGGCCCCGGCTATGGCTACACCTTC. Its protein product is CASSEGAGPGYGYTF.

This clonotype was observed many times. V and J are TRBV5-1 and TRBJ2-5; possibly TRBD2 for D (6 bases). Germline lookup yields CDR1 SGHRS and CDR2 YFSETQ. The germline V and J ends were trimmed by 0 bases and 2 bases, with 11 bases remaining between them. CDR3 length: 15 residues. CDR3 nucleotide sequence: TGCGCCAGCAGCTTGGACCCGGCGGGGCAAGAGACCCAGTACTTC. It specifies CASSLDPAGQETQYF.

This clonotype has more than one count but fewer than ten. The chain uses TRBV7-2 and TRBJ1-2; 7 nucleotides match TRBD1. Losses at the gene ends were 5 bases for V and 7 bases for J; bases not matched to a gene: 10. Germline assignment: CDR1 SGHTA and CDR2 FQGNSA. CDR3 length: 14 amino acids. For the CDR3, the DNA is TGTGCCAGCAGCAACCTACAGGGGCCCCTTGGCTACACCTTC. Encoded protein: CASSNLQGPLGYTF.

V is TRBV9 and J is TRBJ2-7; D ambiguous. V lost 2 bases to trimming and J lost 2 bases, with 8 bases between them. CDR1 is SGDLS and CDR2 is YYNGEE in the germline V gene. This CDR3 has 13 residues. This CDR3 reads CASSVADPYEQYF. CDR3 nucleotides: TGTGCCAGCAGCGTGGCGGATCCCTACGAGCAGTACTTC.